The 28 T cell receptor beta chains given below trace back to one sample, sequenced in a study of cytomegalovirus exposure and HLA in healthy donors. Sequenced by immunoSEQ multiplex PCR; TCRdb stores in-frame clones only, minus some. The sample yields tens of thousands of clones, around 95% seen once. Input material: PBMCs. The receptors were sampled from a woman younger than 35 in good health and CMV-seronegative.

The rearrangement links TRBV28 to TRBJ2-1, with a weak D call TRBD2 (6 bases). Trimming cost V 3 bases and J 6 bases, with 18 bases left between them. The CDR3 contains 16 residues. Germline CDR1 MDHEN, CDR2 SYDVKM. The CDR3 DNA reads TGTGCCAGCAGTTTGTTAGCGGCGAATTTACTCAATGAGCAGTTCTTC. It encodes CASSLLAANLLNEQFF.

This sequence joins TRBV5-1 and TRBJ2-5; 7 nucleotides align to TRBD1. V gave up 0 bases and J gave up 5 bases; unmatched junction bases: 16. The CDR3 length is 18 residues. CDR1 and CDR2 from the germline V gene are SGHRS and YFSETQ. The CDR3 DNA reads TGCGCCAGCAGCTTGGGGTGGTCCCGACAGGGAAAAGGGGAGACCCAGTACTTC. It is translated as CASSLGWSRQGKGETQYF.

This clone was detected once. V is TRBV25-1 and J is TRBJ2-7; 8 nucleotides align to TRBD1. CDR1 MGHDK and CDR2 SYGVNS come from the germline V gene. The CDR3 length is 14 residues. The J segment lost 2 bases and the V segment lost 6 bases, leaving 6 bases of the junction unmatched. The CDR3 sequence is CASRKDRAPYEQYF. The CDR3 DNA follows: TGTGCCAGCAGGAAGGACAGGGCACCCTACGAGCAGTACTTC.

This rearrangement joins TRBV11-3 to TRBJ2-7; 8 bases agree with TRBD2. This CDR3 has 17 amino acids. Trimming at V came to 0 bases and at J to 5 bases, leaving 12 bases not matched to a gene. Germline CDR1 is SGHNT and CDR2 is YENEEA. The CDR3 nucleotides read TGTGCCAGCAGCTTAGAAGATACCGGGACTAGTTTGGACGAGCAGTACTTC. Amino acid sequence: CASSLEDTGTSLDEQYF.

The gene calls are TRBV6-5 and TRBJ2-3; the match to TRBD1 covers 8 bases. Trimming removed 6 bases from V and 2 bases from J; junction bases left unmatched: 7. The CDR3 totals 15 residues. The germline gives CDR1 MNHEY, CDR2 SVGAGI. CDR3 DNA: TGTGCCAGCAGCCATAACAGGGGGGCCACAGATACGCAGTATTTT. This sequence encodes CASSHNRGATDTQYF.

The chain's CDR3 is CASSQRLAGGPDEQFF. The CDR3 coding sequence is TGCGCCAGCAGCCAACGACTAGCGGGAGGGCCGGATGAGCAGTTCTTC. This chain joins TRBV4-3 and TRBJ2-1; TRBD2 matches at 14 bases. The CDR3 is 16 amino acids. Germline V lookup: CDR1 LGHNA, CDR2 YSLEER. V gave up 2 bases and J gave up 8 bases; unmatched junction bases: 5.

The rearrangement uses TRBV7-9 and TRBJ1-1; D is possibly TRBD1 (5 bases). The CDR3 totals 17 residues. Germline V gene data show CDR1 as SEHNR and CDR2 as FQNEAQ (reference sequence). V dropped 5 bases and J dropped 1 base, with 20 bases sitting between them. The CDR3 here is CASSPTIGGVRNTEAFF. The CDR3 nucleotides are TGTGCCAGCAGCCCTACTATAGGAGGGGTGAGGAACACTGAAGCTTTCTTT.

The J gene is TRBJ1-4, the V gene TRBV7-9; D is unresolved. The CDR3 extends over 16 amino acids. Germline V gene lookup returns CDR1 SEHNR and CDR2 FQNEAQ (reference sequence). Trimming removed 4 bases at V and 4 bases at J, with 16 bases between. The CDR3 here is CASSYGRRSGNEKLFF. CDR3 coding DNA: TGTGCCAGCAGCTATGGCAGGCGCTCCGGTAATGAAAAACTGTTTTTT.

The J gene is TRBJ1-2, the V gene TRBV2; the match to TRBD1 covers 8 bases. Unmatched junction bases numbered 10, after V lost 9 bases and J lost 7 bases. The CDR3 consists of 13 residues. Germline loops: CDR1 SNHLY, CDR2 FYNNEI. CDR3 in amino acids: CARAQTGDSGYTF. The DNA of the CDR3 is TGTGCCAGGGCCCAGACAGGGGATAGTGGCTACACCTTC.

This chain connects TRBV6-4 to TRBJ2-1; 9 positions match TRBD2. Per the germline V gene, CDR1 is MRHNA and CDR2 is SNTAGT. The CDR3 consists of 13 residues. Trimming cost V 5 bases and J 6 bases; bases outside gene matches: 2. CDR3 residues: CASSSSGVNEQFF. CDR3 DNA: TGTGCCAGCAGTTCTAGCGGGGTCAATGAGCAGTTCTTC.

The rearrangement uses TRBV18 and TRBJ2-7; 7 bases map to TRBD1. V was clipped by 1 base and J by 2 bases; unmatched bases: 8. The CDR3 extends over 16 amino acids. The germline CDR1 and CDR2 sequences are KGHSH and LQKENI. The CDR3 DNA reads TGTGCCAGCTCACCACTAAGGAGACAGGGTACCTACGAGCAGTACTTC. Its translation is CASSPLRRQGTYEQYF. Full variable domain (outside the CDR3, taken from reference TRBV18 and TRBJ2-7): NAGVMQNPRHLVRRRGQEARLRCSPMKGHSHVYWYRQLPEEGLKFMVYLQKENIIDESGMPKERFSAEFPKEGPSILRIQQVVRGDSAAYFCASSPLRRQGTYEQYFGPGTRLTVT.

J is TRBJ1-4 and V is TRBV7-2; no clear D gene. Germline V gene lookup returns CDR1 SGHTA and CDR2 FQGNSA. The CDR3 is 14 amino acids. V was shortened by 5 bases and J by 4 bases, with 11 bases between the two germline ends. The DNA of the CDR3 is TGTGCCAGCAGCCCACAGTTTAGTAATGAAAAACTGTTTTTT. This encodes CASSPQFSNEKLFF.

The CDR3 nucleotides are TGCGCCAGCAGCCAAGATTTGGGCGTCTATGGCTACACCTTC. Amino acids: CASSQDLGVYGYTF. The V gene is TRBV4-3, the J gene TRBJ1-2; D is unclear. This CDR3 region has 14 residues. CDR1 and CDR2 (germline): LGHNA, YSLEER. V lost 0 bases, J lost 4 bases, and 9 bases lay in between.

This clone was seen once. The genes are TRBV7-2 and TRBJ1-1; 7 positions agree with TRBD1. CDR3 length equals 14 residues. The V gene end was trimmed by 3 bases and the J gene end by 6 bases; junction bases not matched to a gene: 7. CDR1 and CDR2 (germline): SGHTA, FQGNSA. The CDR3 sequence is CASSFQGVLAEAFF. Written as DNA, the CDR3 is TGTGCCAGCAGCTTCCAGGGGGTTCTTGCTGAAGCTTTCTTT.

The chain joins TRBV5-6 to TRBJ2-1; TRBD1 is a possible D gene (5 bases). The CDR3 extends over 15 amino acids. Deletions cut 2 bases from V and 8 bases from J, with 17 bases between. Germline CDR1 reads SGHDT; CDR2 reads YYEEEE. CDR3 sequence: CASSFFGVLRDEQFF. CDR3 coding DNA: TGTGCCAGCAGCTTTTTTGGGGTCCTCAGGGATGAGCAGTTCTTC.

This clone was counted a single time. The CDR3 region is CASSLVGTGAQETQYF. CDR3 in DNA: TGTGCCAGCAGCTTGGTAGGGACAGGGGCCCAAGAGACCCAGTACTTC. The V and J genes are TRBV5-6 and TRBJ2-5; 10 positions match TRBD1. The germline V gene encodes CDR1 SGHDT and CDR2 YYEEEE. Trimming cost V 0 bases and J 1 base; bases outside gene matches: 3. The CDR3 has 16 amino acids.

The chain carries TRBV2 and TRBJ1-4; maybe TRBD1 (5 bases). In germline, CDR1 is SNHLY, CDR2 FYNNEI. The V gene lost 9 bases and the J gene lost 4 bases, with 15 bases spanning the gap. This CDR3 region has 14 residues. The CDR3 is CARGRGKLNEKLFF. CDR3 nucleotide sequence: TGTGCCAGAGGCCGGGGGAAACTTAATGAAAAACTGTTTTTT.

The chain links TRBV5-4 to TRBJ1-1; 9 bases align to TRBD1. The CDR3 spans 14 residues. Germline V gene data show CDR1 as SGHNT and CDR2 as YYREEE (reference sequence). Losses at the gene ends were 1 base for V and 9 bases for J; bases not matched to a gene: 7. The CDR3 protein is CASSLWDRVGKAFF. The CDR3 region has the DNA TGTGCCAGCAGCTTGTGGGACAGGGTCGGGAAAGCTTTCTTT.

This clone was detected only once. This chain connects TRBV9 to TRBJ2-1; 7 positions agree with TRBD2. CDR1 is SGDLS and CDR2 is YYNGEE in the germline V gene. The CDR3 has 15 amino acids. The ends lost 7 bases at V and 8 bases at J; junction bases unmatched: 15. The CDR3 region has the DNA TGTGCCAGCGCCTTGGGATCTAGCGGTTTTTATGAGCAGTTCTTC. Translated, it gives CASALGSSGFYEQFF.

This clone was observed a handful of times. This chain joins TRBV6-4 and TRBJ2-1, with 7 nucleotides matching TRBD2. The CDR3 length is 13 residues. The junction had 1 base not matched to a gene; V was cut back by 3 bases and J by 5 bases. Germline CDR1 MRHNA, CDR2 SNTAGT. The CDR3 spells CASSEREDNEQFF. The DNA of the CDR3 is TGTGCCAGCAGTGAACGGGAGGACAATGAGCAGTTCTTC.

The chain uses TRBV30 and TRBJ1-5; D call uncertain. Germline V gives CDR1 GTSNPN, CDR2 SVGIG (reference sequence). This CDR3 is built from 13 residues. V lost 2 bases, J lost 6 bases, and 11 bases lay in between. Here the CDR3 DNA reads TGTGCCTGGAGTCGGGGTTATCGTCAGCCCCAGCATTTT. It yields the protein CAWSRGYRQPQHF.

The chain couples TRBV28 to TRBJ2-7, with unresolved D. This CDR3 comprises 14 residues. CDR1 MDHEN and CDR2 SYDVKM come from the germline V gene. Trimming removed 2 bases from V and 3 bases from J, with 11 bases in between. In DNA form, the CDR3 reads TGTGCCAGCAGTTTAAATAATCGGGTCTACGAGCAGTACTTC. This gives the protein CASSLNNRVYEQYF. The entire variable domain, with the rest obtained from reference TRBV28 and TRBJ2-7, is as follows: DVKVTQSSRYLVKRTGEKVFLECVQDMDHENMFWYRQDPGLGLRLIYFSYDVKMKEKGDIPEGYSVSREKKERFSLILESASTNQTSMYLCASSLNNRVYEQYFGPGTRLTVT.

The chain uses TRBV11-3 and TRBJ2-5; the D is unclear. Germline V gives CDR1 SGHNT, CDR2 YENEEA. The CDR3 contains 12 residues. The ends were cut back, 1 base at V and 4 bases at J, with 4 bases in the middle. CDR3 nucleotide sequence: TGTGCCAGCAGCTTAGGGGCAGAGACCCAGTACTTC. It encodes CASSLGAETQYF.

The CDR3 DNA reads TGTGCCAGCAGCTTGGCAGGCACAGATACGCAGTATTTT. It translates to CASSLAGTDTQYF. This sequence joins TRBV5-6 and TRBJ2-3; D not certain. Germline lookup yields CDR1 SGHDT and CDR2 YYEEEE. The CDR3 runs 13 residues. The germline V and J ends were trimmed by 0 bases and 1 base, with 3 bases remaining between them.

The rearrangement joins TRBV4-3 to TRBJ2-3, with 8 bases that match TRBD2. V lost 3 bases, J lost 4 bases, and 18 bases stayed unmatched. CDR1 is LGHNA and CDR2 is YSLEER in the germline V gene. CDR3 length: 19 amino acids. The CDR3 region has the DNA TGCGCCAGCAGCCAGAAAGTTACTCCGGGACTAGAAGTTCCAGATACGCAGTATTTT. This sequence encodes CASSQKVTPGLEVPDTQYF.

This chain uses TRBV19 with TRBJ2-7; the match to TRBD2 covers 9 bases. V lost 5 bases to trimming and J lost 7 bases; unmatched junction nucleotides: 6. This CDR3 comprises 13 residues. Germline assignment: CDR1 LNHDA and CDR2 SQIVND (reference sequence). CDR3 DNA sequence: TGTGCCAGTAGTTTCGGACTAGCGAGGGAGCAGTACTTC. It specifies CASSFGLAREQYF.

This clone appeared a single time. The chain carries TRBV29-1 and TRBJ2-1, with 13 bases matching TRBD2. Germline CDR1 and CDR2: SQVTM and ANQGSEA. V dropped 1 base and J dropped 6; count of bases not matched to a gene: 9. The CDR3 consists of 17 residues. The CDR3 DNA reads TGCAGCGTTGAAGGAGCTGGACTAGCGGGGGTTCTCAATGAGCAGTTCTTC. Its translation: CSVEGAGLAGVLNEQFF.

The rearrangement links TRBV7-2 to TRBJ1-2, with 7 bases fitting TRBD1. Germline CDR1 and CDR2: SGHTA and FQGNSA. J was trimmed by 7 bases and V by 1 base; bases with no gene match: 6. The CDR3 is made up of 14 amino acids. The CDR3 loop reads CASSLGQGEGGYTF. The CDR3 region has the DNA TGTGCCAGCAGCTTAGGACAGGGTGAGGGTGGCTACACCTTC.